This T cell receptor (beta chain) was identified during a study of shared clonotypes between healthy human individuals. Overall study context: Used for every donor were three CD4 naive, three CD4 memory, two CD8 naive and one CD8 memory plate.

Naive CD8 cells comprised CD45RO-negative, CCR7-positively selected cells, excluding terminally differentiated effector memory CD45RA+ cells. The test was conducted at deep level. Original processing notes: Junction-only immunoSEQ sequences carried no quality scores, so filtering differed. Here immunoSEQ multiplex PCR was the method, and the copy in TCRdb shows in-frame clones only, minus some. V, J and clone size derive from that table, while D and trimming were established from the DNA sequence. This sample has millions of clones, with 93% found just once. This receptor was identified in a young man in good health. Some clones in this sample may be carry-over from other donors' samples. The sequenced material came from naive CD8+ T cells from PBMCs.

CDR3 amino acids: CASSPIGQRAGELFF. The CDR3 region has the DNA TGTGCCAGCTCACCGATAGGACAGCGAGCCGGGGAGCTGTTTTTT. This sequence joins TRBV18 and TRBJ2-2; TRBD1 is a possible D gene (6 bases). The germline CDR1 and CDR2 sequences are KGHSH and LQKENI. The ends were cut back, 3 bases at V and 6 bases at J, with 14 bases in the middle. CDR3 length: 15 amino acids.